What follows are 19 T cell receptor beta chains derived from one specimen sequenced in a study of cytomegalovirus exposure and HLA in healthy donors. The repertoire was sequenced with immunoSEQ multiplex PCR; TCRdb's copy has only in-frame clones and lacks some. In the table there are about 220,000 clones, roughly 84% of which are singletons. Sequencing was carried out using PBMCs. The receptors originated from a woman aged 25 to 45 in good health and CMV-seropositive.

This chain uses TRBV29-1 with TRBJ1-1; weak D call: TRBD1 (6 bases). The V end lost 3 bases, the J end lost 9 bases, and 8 bases lay between the germline ends. This CDR3 has 10 amino acids. The V gene's germline CDR1 is SQVTM and CDR2 ANQGSEA. CDR3 in DNA: TGCAGCGTTGAGCAGGGGAAAGCTTTCTTT. Residues: CSVEQGKAFF. Based on the CDR3 plus reference TRBV29-1 and TRBJ1-1, the full variable domain is SAVISQKPSRDICQRGTSLTIQCQVDSQVTMMFWYRQQPGQSLTLIATANQGSEATYESGFVIDKFPISRPNLTFSTLTVSNMSPEDSSIYLCSVEQGKAFFGQGTRLTVV.

The chain links TRBV5-1 to TRBJ2-7; D unresolved. The CDR3 spans 12 residues. The germline V gene has CDR1 SGHRS and CDR2 YFSETQ. V shed 4 bases and J shed 4 bases, with 9 bases lying between them. The CDR3 DNA is TGCGCCAGCAGCGTGCTCGGGTACGAGCAGTACTTC. Its protein product is CASSVLGYEQYF.

The J gene is TRBJ2-3, the V gene TRBV5-1, with D hard to call. This CDR3 comprises 12 residues. Germline V gives CDR1 SGHRS, CDR2 YFSETQ. V gave up 4 bases and J gave up 3 bases, with 6 bases separating them. This CDR3 is CASSAGTDTQYF. In DNA form, the CDR3 reads TGCGCCAGCAGCGCCGGGACAGATACGCAGTATTTT.

The CDR3 reads CASSQFLGTGGAGEQYF. CDR3 in DNA: TGCGCCAGCAGTCAGTTTCTCGGGACAGGGGGCGCAGGGGAGCAGTACTTC. This sequence joins TRBV4-3 and TRBJ2-7; 12 bases fit TRBD1. CDR1 and CDR2 from the germline V gene are LGHNA and YSLEER. V was pared by 6 bases and J by 7 bases, with 16 bases of the junction left unmatched. This CDR3 contains 17 residues.

This rearrangement joins TRBV27 to TRBJ1-2, with D unclear. The CDR3 sequence is 12 residues long. Germline V gives CDR1 MNHEY, CDR2 SMNVEV (reference sequence). Trimming removed 6 bases from V and 6 bases from J, with 11 bases in between. CDR3 coding DNA: TGTGCCAGCAGCAAAGCCGGCCATGGCTACACCTTC. The encoded protein is CASSKAGHGYTF.

J is TRBJ2-1 and V is TRBV29-1; 7 bases map to TRBD2. With V trimmed by 7 bases and J by 10 bases, 28 bases remained unmatched. CDR1 SQVTM and CDR2 ANQGSEA come from the germline V gene. The CDR3 totals 18 residues. The chain's CDR3 is CSASRTSLGRLAIGEQFF. The CDR3 nucleotides are TGCAGCGCCTCGAGGACATCGTTGGGGAGACTAGCCATCGGGGAGCAGTTCTTC.

The gene calls are TRBV6-6 and TRBJ2-7; D unresolved. This CDR3 has 12 amino acids. Germline V gene lookup returns CDR1 MNHNY and CDR2 SVGAGI (reference sequence). Trimming took off 8 bases at V and 2 bases at J, with 10 bases between the two ends. As DNA, the CDR3 is TGTGCCAGCGGCGGCGTCGCCTACGAGCAGTACTTC. It codes for CASGGVAYEQYF.

V is TRBV9 and J is TRBJ2-6; no definite D call. CDR3 length: 21 residues. The germline gives CDR1 SGDLS, CDR2 YYNGEE. V was clipped by 1 base and J by 0 bases, with 23 bases between them. The CDR3 bases are TGTGCCAGCAGCGTAAATTTGGAAGAATCTCGGGTAGTCTCTGGGGCCAACGTCCTGACTTTC. This codes for CASSVNLEESRVVSGANVLTF.

This sequence joins TRBV9 and TRBJ2-2; the D gene is possibly TRBD1 (6 bases). Germline assignment: CDR1 SGDLS and CDR2 YYNGEE. Trimming stripped 0 bases from V and 4 bases from J, with 13 bases between. This CDR3 has 16 residues. CDR3 nucleotide sequence: TGTGCCAGCAGCGTAGCTTTGGGGGCGCGCACCGGGGAGCTGTTTTTT. Protein product: CASSVALGARTGELFF.

The chain combines TRBV28 with TRBJ2-5, with 12 bases lining up with TRBD1. Looked up from germline, CDR1 is MDHEN and CDR2 is SYDVKM. The length of the CDR3 is 15 residues. Trimming cost V 4 bases and J 5 bases; bases outside gene matches: 5. CDR3 residues: CASSSGQGAVETQYF. The CDR3 DNA reads TGTGCCAGCAGTTCGGGACAGGGGGCAGTGGAGACCCAGTACTTC. Full variable domain (outside the CDR3, taken from reference TRBV28 and TRBJ2-5): DVKVTQSSRYLVKRTGEKVFLECVQDMDHENMFWYRQDPGLGLRLIYFSYDVKMKEKGDIPEGYSVSREKKERFSLILESASTNQTSMYLCASSSGQGAVETQYFGPGTRLLVL.

The V call is TRBV18, the J call TRBJ2-7; TRBD2 agrees at 10 bases. The J segment lost 4 bases and the V segment lost 3 bases, leaving 3 bases of the junction unmatched. The CDR3 is made up of 14 amino acids. Germline values: CDR1 KGHSH, CDR2 LQKENI. The CDR3 DNA reads as TGTGCCAGCTCACCTGCTAGCGGGAGTTACGAGCAGTACTTC. Translating gives CASSPASGSYEQYF.

This chain joins TRBV7-2 and TRBJ2-7, with a weak D call TRBD2 (6 bases). Between the trimmed V and J ends, which lost 1 base and 0 bases, there was a span of 10 bases. CDR3 length equals 15 residues. Germline V gives CDR1 SGHTA, CDR2 FQGNSA. In nucleotides, the CDR3 is TGTGCCAGCAGCTTAGGCGGGGTTTACTCCTACGAGCAGTACTTC. Its protein product is CASSLGGVYSYEQYF.

The chain uses TRBV6-6 and TRBJ1-1, with D possibly matching TRBD1 (5 bases). The V gene's germline CDR1 is MNHNY and CDR2 SVGAGI (reference sequence). V was cut by 5 bases and J by 4 bases, with 11 bases left in between. The CDR3 spans 13 residues. CDR3 protein: CASSGRDSTEAFF. The CDR3 DNA is TGTGCCAGCAGTGGCAGGGATAGCACTGAAGCTTTCTTT.

This chain uses TRBV9 with TRBJ2-4, with D possibly matching TRBD1 (5 bases). The CDR3 is 15 residues long. Trimming shortened V by 5 bases and J by 8 bases, and 20 bases separated the two germline ends. Germline values: CDR1 SGDLS, CDR2 YYNGEE. The CDR3 here is CASSATGTAFDIQYF. CDR3 DNA sequence: TGTGCCAGCAGTGCTACAGGTACAGCTTTTGACATTCAGTACTTC.

This clone was recorded once. This rearrangement joins TRBV28 to TRBJ2-7; TRBD2 is a possible D gene (5 bases). This CDR3 spans 16 amino acids. The germline V gene encodes CDR1 MDHEN and CDR2 SYDVKM. Between the trimmed V and J ends, which lost 7 bases and 2 bases, there was a span of 21 bases. CDR3 nucleotides: TGTGCCAGCACCTTATGGGCGAGAGCCGGGGCCTACGAGCAGTACTTC. As protein: CASTLWARAGAYEQYF.

The rearrangement joins TRBV9 to TRBJ2-6; a possible D gene is TRBD2 (5 bases). CDR1 SGDLS and CDR2 YYNGEE come from the germline V gene. The CDR3 contains 16 residues. Trimming removed 3 bases from V and 4 bases from J, with 14 bases in between. The chain's CDR3 is CASSEKGVRGANVLTF. DNA for the CDR3: TGTGCCAGCAGCGAGAAGGGAGTACGGGGGGCCAACGTCCTGACTTTC.

CDR3 sequence reads: CASSLGQGLTF. The CDR3 DNA follows: TGCGCCAGCAGCTTGGGTCAGGGTCTCACCTTC. The chain has TRBV5-1 and TRBJ1-2, with D possibly matching TRBD1 (5 bases). Trimming shortened V by 0 bases and J by 13 bases, and 10 bases separated the two germline ends. The CDR3 covers 11 residues. From germline, CDR1 is SGHRS and CDR2 YFSETQ.

CDR3 nucleotides: TGTGCCATCAGTGAGTCTAACAGGGCCCAAGGCTACACCTTC. Translation: CAISESNRAQGYTF. This chain connects TRBV10-3 to TRBJ1-2; D possibly corresponds to TRBD1 (6 bases). Germline lookup yields CDR1 ENHRY and CDR2 SYGVKD. This CDR3 spans 14 amino acids. V lost 0 bases, J lost 8 bases, and 13 bases lay in between.

This clone was recorded a few times. V is TRBV7-2 and J is TRBJ2-7; 9 nucleotides line up with TRBD1. CDR1 is SGHTA, CDR2 FQGNSA, per germline. The CDR3 covers 14 residues. V gave up 5 bases and J gave up 2 bases; unmatched junction bases: 4. The CDR3 nucleotides are TGTGCCAGCAGCCCGGGACAGGGAACCTACGAGCAGTACTTC. Translation: CASSPGQGTYEQYF.